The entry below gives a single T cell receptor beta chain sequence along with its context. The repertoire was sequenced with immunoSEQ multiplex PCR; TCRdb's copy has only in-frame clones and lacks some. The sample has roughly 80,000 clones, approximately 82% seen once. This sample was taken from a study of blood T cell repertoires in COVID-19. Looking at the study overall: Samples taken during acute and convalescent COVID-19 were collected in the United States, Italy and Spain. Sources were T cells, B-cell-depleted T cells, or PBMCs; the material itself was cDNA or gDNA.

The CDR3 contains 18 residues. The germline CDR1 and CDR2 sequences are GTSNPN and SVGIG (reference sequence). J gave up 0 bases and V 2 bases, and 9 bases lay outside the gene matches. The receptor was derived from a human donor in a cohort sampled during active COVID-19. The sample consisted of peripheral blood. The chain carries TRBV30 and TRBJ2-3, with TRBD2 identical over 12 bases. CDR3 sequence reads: CAWSPLAGGNPSTDTQYF. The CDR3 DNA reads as TGTGCCTGGAGTCCCCTAGCGGGGGGGAATCCCAGCACAGATACGCAGTATTTT.